Below are 11 T cell receptor beta chains sequenced from a single sample in a study of T cells in Graves' hyperthyroidism and ophthalmopathy. TCR beta CDR3 sequences were amplified from RNA transcripts. In the first-round RT-PCR of the TCR CDR3, the HTBI primer set was used. TCRdb reanalysed the multiplex PCR reads using MiXCR and keeps one entry per CDR3 protein. The table has some 400,000 distinct CDR3 sequences, approximately 15% seen once. The specimen sequenced was blood. Every receptor here comes from a woman aged 60 to 75 with Graves' hyperthyroidism.

A few counts support this clonotype. The chain uses TRBV16 and TRBJ1-2; TRBD1 might be the D (5 bases). Germline CDR1 reads KGHSY; CDR2 reads FQNENV. V dropped 3 bases and J dropped 3 bases, with 17 bases sitting between them. The CDR3 contains 16 residues. CDR3 coding DNA: TGTGCCAGCAGCCATCGGGACCTCCGGGTTGACTATGGCTACACCTTC. It encodes CASSHRDLRVDYGYTF.

In its sample, this clonotype was seen a few times. The CDR3 sequence is CASSLTGHQETQYF. The CDR3 DNA reads as TGTGCCAGCAGCTTGACTGGTCACCAAGAGACCCAGTACTTC. The chain carries TRBV13 and TRBJ2-5; D is undetermined. Germline CDR1 PRHDT, CDR2 FYEKMQ (reference sequence). CDR3 length equals 14 residues. V lost 3 bases and J lost 0, with 8 bases in between.

There are a few counts of this clonotype. This rearrangement joins TRBV18 to TRBJ2-5, with 9 bases that match TRBD1. V lost 5 bases, J lost 5 bases, and 12 bases stayed unmatched. Germline V gives CDR1 KGHSH, CDR2 LQKENI. CDR3 length equals 16 residues. DNA for the CDR3: TGTGCCAGCTCATCCCGGACAGGGGTAACGTTTGAGACCCAGTACTTC. This encodes CASSSRTGVTFETQYF.

This clonotype occurred many times. The chain recombines TRBV3-1 with TRBJ2-7; D is unresolved. The length of the CDR3 is 17 residues. Trimming stripped 1 base from V and 1 base from J, with 17 bases between. The germline V gene has CDR1 LGHDT and CDR2 YNNKEL (reference sequence). CDR3 nucleotides: TGTGCCAGCAGCCAAGGAGGCTGGGTAGAAGGATCCTACGAGCAGTACTTC. This translates into CASSQGGWVEGSYEQYF.

The sample holds many counts of this clonotype. The chain combines TRBV11-2 with TRBJ2-3; 9 bases fit TRBD1. Germline loops: CDR1 SGHAT, CDR2 FQNNGV. V lost 5 bases to trimming and J lost 4 bases; unmatched junction nucleotides: 4. The CDR3 has 14 amino acids. The CDR3 sequence: CASSATGGPDTQYF. CDR3 coding DNA: TGTGCCAGCAGCGCGACAGGGGGTCCAGATACGCAGTATTTT.

The V call is TRBV5-6, the J call TRBJ2-3; D gene ambiguous. CDR1 and CDR2 (germline): SGHDT, YYEEEE. V shed 3 bases and J shed 4 bases, with 9 bases lying between them. The CDR3 covers 13 residues. CDR3 amino acids: CASSSTRADTQYF. As DNA, the CDR3 is TGTGCCAGCAGCTCAACTCGGGCAGATACGCAGTATTTT. Full variable domain (missing parts from reference TRBV5-6 and TRBJ2-3): DAGVTQSPTHLIKTRGQQVTLRCSPKSGHDTVSWYQQALGQGPQFIFQYYEEEERQRGNFPDRFSGHQFPNYSSELNVNALLLGDSALYLCASSSTRADTQYFGPGTRLTVL.

The chain combines TRBV9 with TRBJ2-7; D might be TRBD2 (6 bases). CDR1 and CDR2 from the germline V gene are SGDLS and YYNGEE. CDR3 length: 15 residues. V was pared by 1 base and J by 0 bases, with 11 bases between. The CDR3, as DNA: TGTGCCAGCAGCGTAAGTGGGACTTTCTCCTACGAGCAGTACTTC. This gives the protein CASSVSGTFSYEQYF.

J is TRBJ2-2 and V is TRBV24-1; D may be TRBD2 (7 bases). This CDR3 region has 15 residues. Deletions cut 7 bases from V and 3 bases from J, with 14 bases between. The germline gives CDR1 KGHDR, CDR2 SFDVKD. The CDR3 sequence: CATSMGGGYTGELFF. CDR3 in DNA: TGTGCCACCAGCATGGGAGGGGGATACACCGGGGAGCTGTTTTTT.

This clonotype was detected a few times. The gene calls are TRBV7-9 and TRBJ2-3; 10 bases align to TRBD1. The V gene's germline CDR1 is SEHNR and CDR2 FQNEAQ (reference sequence). The CDR3 loop spans 15 amino acids. With V trimmed by 5 bases and J by 4 bases, 6 bases remained unmatched. CDR3 DNA: TGTGCCAGCAGCCTTAGACAGGGGGCCTCAGATACGCAGTATTTT. This sequence encodes CASSLRQGASDTQYF.

As concerns this clonotype: One end of the junction is discordant with germline, which a read error may explain. V usage is TRBV5-6 and J usage is TRBJ1-6, with unresolved D. Germline V gene data show CDR1 as SGHDT and CDR2 as YYEEEE. The CDR3 loop spans 16 amino acids. The DNA of the CDR3 is TGTGCCGGCAGCGTTTCCCCGGGAGATCCTAATTCACCCCTCCACTTT. It codes for CAGSVSPGDPNSPLHF. The whole variable domain, remainder taken from reference TRBV5-6 and TRBJ1-6, is DAGVTQSPTHLIKTRGQQVTLRCSPKSGHDTVSWYQQALGQGPQFIFQYYEEEERQRGNFPDRFSGHQFPNYSSELNVNALLLGDSALYLCAGSVSPGDPNSPLHFGNGTRLTVT.

In this sample, this clonotype turned up many times. The chain uses TRBV12-5 and TRBJ1-5; 11 nucleotides match TRBD1. There are 16 residues in the CDR3. Trimming removed 5 bases from V and 6 bases from J; junction bases left unmatched: 9. Germline assignment: CDR1 LGHNT and CDR2 FRNRAP. The CDR3 DNA follows: TGTGCTAGTGGTCATAGGACAGGGGGCTGGGGTCAGCCCCAGCATTTT. This translates into CASGHRTGGWGQPQHF.